The entry below describes one T cell receptor beta chain. The data were obtained in a study of blood T cell repertoires in COVID-19. Sequencing was performed with immunoSEQ multiplex PCR; in TCRdb, only in-frame clones are kept and a portion is missing. Here the sample spans about 210,000 clones, about 90% being singletons. V gave up 4 bases and J gave up 6 bases, with 13 bases separating them. Per germline, CDR1 MNHEY and CDR2 SVGAGI. This CDR3 spans 14 amino acids. The rearrangement links TRBV6-5 to TRBJ2-1, with a possible D match to TRBD2 (5 bases). This sequence was found in a man aged 25 to 40 with acute or convalescent COVID-19. Source material: peripheral blood. For the CDR3, the DNA is TGTGCCAGCAGTTTCGTATCCGGGGTCAATGAGCAGTTCTTC. Amino acids: CASSFVSGVNEQFF.